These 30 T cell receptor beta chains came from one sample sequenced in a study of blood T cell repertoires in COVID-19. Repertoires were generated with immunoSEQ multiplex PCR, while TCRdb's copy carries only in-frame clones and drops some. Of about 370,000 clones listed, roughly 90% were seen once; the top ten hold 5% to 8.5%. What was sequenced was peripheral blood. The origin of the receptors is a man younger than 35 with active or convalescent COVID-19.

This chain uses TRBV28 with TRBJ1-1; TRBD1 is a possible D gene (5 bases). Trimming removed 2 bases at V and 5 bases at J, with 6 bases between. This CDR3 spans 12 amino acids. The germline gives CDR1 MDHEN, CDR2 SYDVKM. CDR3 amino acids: CASSLQGTEAFF. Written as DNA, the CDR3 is TGTGCCAGCAGTTTACAGGGAACTGAAGCTTTCTTT.

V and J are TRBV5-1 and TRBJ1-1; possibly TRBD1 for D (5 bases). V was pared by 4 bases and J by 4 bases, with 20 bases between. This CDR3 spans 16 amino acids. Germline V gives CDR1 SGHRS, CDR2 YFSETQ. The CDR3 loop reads CASSIIGALGATEAFF. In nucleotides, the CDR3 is TGCGCCAGCAGCATTATCGGAGCGTTAGGGGCCACTGAAGCTTTCTTT.

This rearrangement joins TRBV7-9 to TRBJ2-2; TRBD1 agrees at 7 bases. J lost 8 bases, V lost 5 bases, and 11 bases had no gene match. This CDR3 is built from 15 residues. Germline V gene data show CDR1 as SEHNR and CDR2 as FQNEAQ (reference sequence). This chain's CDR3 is CASSQIRQGSGELFF. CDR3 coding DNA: TGTGCCAGCAGCCAAATCCGACAGGGATCAGGGGAGCTGTTTTTT.

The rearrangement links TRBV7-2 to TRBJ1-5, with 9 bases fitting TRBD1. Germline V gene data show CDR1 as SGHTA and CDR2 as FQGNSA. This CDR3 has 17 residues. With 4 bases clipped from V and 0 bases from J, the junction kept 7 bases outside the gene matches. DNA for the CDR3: TGTGCCAGCAGCTCCCCAGGACAGGGGAGTAGCAATCAGCCCCAGCATTTT. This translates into CASSSPGQGSSNQPQHF.

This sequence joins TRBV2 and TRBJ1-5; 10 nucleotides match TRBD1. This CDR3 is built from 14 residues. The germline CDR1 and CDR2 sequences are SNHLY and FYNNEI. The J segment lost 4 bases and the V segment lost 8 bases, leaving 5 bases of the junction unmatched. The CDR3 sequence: CASGGQGWNQPQHF. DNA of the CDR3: TGTGCCAGCGGGGGACAGGGGTGGAATCAGCCCCAGCATTTT.

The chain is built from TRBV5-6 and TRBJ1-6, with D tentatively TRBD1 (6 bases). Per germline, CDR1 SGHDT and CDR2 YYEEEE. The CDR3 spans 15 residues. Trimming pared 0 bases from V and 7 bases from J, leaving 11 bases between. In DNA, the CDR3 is TGTGCCAGCAGCTTGGACAGGGTGAGGAATTCACCCCTCCACTTT. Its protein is CASSLDRVRNSPLHF.

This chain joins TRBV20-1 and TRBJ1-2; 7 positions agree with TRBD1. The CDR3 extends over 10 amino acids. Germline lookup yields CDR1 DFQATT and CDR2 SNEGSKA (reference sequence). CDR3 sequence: CSDRDYGYTF. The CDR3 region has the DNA TGCAGCGACAGGGACTATGGCTACACCTTC.

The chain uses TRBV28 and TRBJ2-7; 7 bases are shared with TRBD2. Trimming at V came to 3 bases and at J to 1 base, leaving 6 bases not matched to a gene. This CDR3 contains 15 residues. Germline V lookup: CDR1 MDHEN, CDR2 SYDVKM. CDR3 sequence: CASSFASGISYEQYF. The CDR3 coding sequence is TGTGCCAGCAGTTTCGCTAGCGGAATATCCTACGAGCAGTACTTC.

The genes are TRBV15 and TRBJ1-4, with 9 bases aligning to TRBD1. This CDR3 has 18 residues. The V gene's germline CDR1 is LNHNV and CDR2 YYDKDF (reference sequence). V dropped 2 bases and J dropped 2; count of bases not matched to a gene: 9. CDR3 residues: CATSRTRDRVGTNEKLFF. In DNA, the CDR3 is TGTGCCACCAGCAGAACCCGGGACAGGGTAGGGACTAATGAAAAACTGTTTTTT.

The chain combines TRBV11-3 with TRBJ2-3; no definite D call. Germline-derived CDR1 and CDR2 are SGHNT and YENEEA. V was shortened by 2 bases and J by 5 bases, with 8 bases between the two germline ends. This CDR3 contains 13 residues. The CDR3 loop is CASSLRFGDTQYF. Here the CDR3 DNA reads TGTGCCAGCAGCTTACGGTTCGGAGATACGCAGTATTTT.

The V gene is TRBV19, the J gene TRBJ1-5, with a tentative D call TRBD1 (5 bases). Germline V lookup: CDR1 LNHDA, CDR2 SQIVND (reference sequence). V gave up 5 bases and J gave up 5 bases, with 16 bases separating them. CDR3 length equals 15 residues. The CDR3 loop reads CASSSSGWGDQPQHF. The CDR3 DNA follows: TGTGCCAGTAGTTCATCAGGGTGGGGGGATCAGCCCCAGCATTTT.

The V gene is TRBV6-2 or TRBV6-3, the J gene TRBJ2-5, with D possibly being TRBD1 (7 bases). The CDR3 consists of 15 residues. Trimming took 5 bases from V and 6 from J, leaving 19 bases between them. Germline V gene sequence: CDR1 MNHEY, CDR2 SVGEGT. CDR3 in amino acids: CASSHQGGFEKTQYF. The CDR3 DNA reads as TGTGCCAGCAGTCATCAGGGGGGTTTTGAGAAGACCCAGTACTTC.

In DNA, the CDR3 is TGTGCCAGCAGAAGGGGGATTAGCAACACCGGGGAGCTGTTTTTT. Translated: CASRRGISNTGELFF. This chain connects TRBV14 to TRBJ2-2; D might be TRBD1 (6 bases). Germline V gene sequence: CDR1 SGHDN, CDR2 FVKESK. Trimming left V 6 bases short and J 2 bases short, with 13 bases between. The CDR3 runs 15 residues.

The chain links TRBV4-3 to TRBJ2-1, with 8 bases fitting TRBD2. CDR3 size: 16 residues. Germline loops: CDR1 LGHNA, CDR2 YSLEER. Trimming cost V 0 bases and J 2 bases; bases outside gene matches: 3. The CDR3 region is CASSQDRGGPYNEQFF. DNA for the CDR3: TGCGCCAGCAGCCAAGATCGGGGGGGGCCCTACAATGAGCAGTTCTTC.

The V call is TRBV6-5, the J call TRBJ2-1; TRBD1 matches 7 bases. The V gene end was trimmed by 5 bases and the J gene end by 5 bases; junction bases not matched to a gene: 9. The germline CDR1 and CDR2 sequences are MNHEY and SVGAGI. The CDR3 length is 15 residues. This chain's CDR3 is CASSRTGTVDNEQFF. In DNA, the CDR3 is TGTGCCAGCAGTAGAACCGGGACAGTGGACAATGAGCAGTTCTTC.

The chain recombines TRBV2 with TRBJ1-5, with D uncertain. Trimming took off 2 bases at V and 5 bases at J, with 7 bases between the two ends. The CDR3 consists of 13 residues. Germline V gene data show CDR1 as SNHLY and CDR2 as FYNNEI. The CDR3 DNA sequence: TGTGCCAGCAGTGAACGCGGGGATCAGCCCCAGCATTTT. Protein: CASSERGDQPQHF. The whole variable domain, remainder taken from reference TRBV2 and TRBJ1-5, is EPEVTQTPSHQVTQMGQEVILRCVPISNHLYFYWYRQILGQKVEFLVSFYNNEISEKSEIFDDQFSVERPDGSNFTLKIRSTKLEDSAMYFCASSERGDQPQHFGDGTRLSIL.

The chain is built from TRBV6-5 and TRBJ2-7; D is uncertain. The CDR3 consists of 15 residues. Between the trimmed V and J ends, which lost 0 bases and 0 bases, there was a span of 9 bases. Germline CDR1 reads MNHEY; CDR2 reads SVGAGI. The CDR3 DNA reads TGTGCCAGCAGTTACTCGACCTACAGCTCCTACGAGCAGTACTTC. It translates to CASSYSTYSSYEQYF.

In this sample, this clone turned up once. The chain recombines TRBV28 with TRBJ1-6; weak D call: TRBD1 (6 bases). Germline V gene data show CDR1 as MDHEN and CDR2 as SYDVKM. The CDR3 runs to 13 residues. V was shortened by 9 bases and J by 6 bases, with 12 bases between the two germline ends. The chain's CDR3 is CASNRDLNSPLHF. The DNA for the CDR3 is TGTGCCAGTAACAGGGACCTTAATTCACCCCTCCACTTT.

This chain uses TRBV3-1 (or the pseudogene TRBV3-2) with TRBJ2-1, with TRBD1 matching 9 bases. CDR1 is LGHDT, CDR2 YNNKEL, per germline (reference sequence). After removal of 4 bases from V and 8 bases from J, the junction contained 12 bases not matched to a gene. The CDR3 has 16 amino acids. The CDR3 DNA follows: TGTGCCAGCAGCCGGCACCGGGACAGGGAAGGATATGAGCAGTTCTTC. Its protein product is CASSRHRDREGYEQFF.

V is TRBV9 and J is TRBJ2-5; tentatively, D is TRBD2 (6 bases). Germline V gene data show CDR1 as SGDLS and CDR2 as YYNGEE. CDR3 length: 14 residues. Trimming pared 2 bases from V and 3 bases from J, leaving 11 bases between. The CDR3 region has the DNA TGTGCCAGCAGCGTGGCGGGGTGGAAAGAGACCCAGTACTTC. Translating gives CASSVAGWKETQYF.

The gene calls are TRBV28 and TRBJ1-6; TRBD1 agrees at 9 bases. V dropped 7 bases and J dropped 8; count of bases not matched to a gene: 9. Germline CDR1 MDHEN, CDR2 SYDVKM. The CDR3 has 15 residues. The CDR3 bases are TGTGCCAGCACGTCACCCGGGACAGGGCATTCACCCCTCCACTTT. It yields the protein CASTSPGTGHSPLHF. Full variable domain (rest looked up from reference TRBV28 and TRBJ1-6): DVKVTQSSRYLVKRTGEKVFLECVQDMDHENMFWYRQDPGLGLRLIYFSYDVKMKEKGDIPEGYSVSREKKERFSLILESASTNQTSMYLCASTSPGTGHSPLHFGNGTRLTVT.

CDR3 in amino acids: CASGGGDNQPQHF. CDR3 bases: TGCGCCAGCGGCGGGGGAGACAATCAGCCCCAGCATTTT. The chain is built from TRBV4-1 and TRBJ1-5; possibly TRBD1 for D (5 bases). The germline gives CDR1 MGHRA, CDR2 YSYEKL. Deletions cut 8 bases from V and 3 bases from J, with 11 bases between. CDR3 length equals 13 residues.

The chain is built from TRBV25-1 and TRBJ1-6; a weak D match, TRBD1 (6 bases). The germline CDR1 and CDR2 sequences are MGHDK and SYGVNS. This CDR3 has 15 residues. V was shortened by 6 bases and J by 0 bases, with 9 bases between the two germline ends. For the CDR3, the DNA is TGTGCCAGCAGAGACAGGAGCTCCTATAATTCACCCCTCCACTTT. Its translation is CASRDRSSYNSPLHF.

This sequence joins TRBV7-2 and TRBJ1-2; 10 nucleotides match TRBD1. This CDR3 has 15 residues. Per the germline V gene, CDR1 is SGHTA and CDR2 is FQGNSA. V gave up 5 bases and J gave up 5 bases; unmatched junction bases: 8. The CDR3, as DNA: TGTGCCAGCAGCACGGAGGACAGGGGGTTATATGGCTACACCTTC. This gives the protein CASSTEDRGLYGYTF.

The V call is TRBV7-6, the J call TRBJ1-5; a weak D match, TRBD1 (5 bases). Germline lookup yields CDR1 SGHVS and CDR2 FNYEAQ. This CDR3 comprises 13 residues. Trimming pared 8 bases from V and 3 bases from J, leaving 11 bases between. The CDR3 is CASGSGVNQPQHF. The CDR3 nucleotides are TGTGCCAGCGGTTCGGGGGTCAATCAGCCCCAGCATTTT.

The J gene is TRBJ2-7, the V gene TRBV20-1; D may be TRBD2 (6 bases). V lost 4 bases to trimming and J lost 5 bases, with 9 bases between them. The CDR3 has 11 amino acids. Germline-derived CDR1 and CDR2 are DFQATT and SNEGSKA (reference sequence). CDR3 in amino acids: CSATGLNEQYF. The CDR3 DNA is TGCAGTGCTACGGGACTTAACGAGCAGTACTTC.

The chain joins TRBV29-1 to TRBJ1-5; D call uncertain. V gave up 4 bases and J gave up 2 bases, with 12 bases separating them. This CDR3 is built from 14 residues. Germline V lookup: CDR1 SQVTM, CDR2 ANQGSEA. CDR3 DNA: TGCAGCGTTGCGTCGGCGGGTGGCAATCAGCCCCAGCATTTT. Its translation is CSVASAGGNQPQHF.

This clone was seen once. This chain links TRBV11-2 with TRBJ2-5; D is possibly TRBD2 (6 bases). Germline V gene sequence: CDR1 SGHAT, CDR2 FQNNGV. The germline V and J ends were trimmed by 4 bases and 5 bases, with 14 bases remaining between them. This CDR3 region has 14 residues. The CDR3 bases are TGTGCCAGCAGCTCCGGGACTTACGCGGAGACCCAGTACTTC. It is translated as CASSSGTYAETQYF.

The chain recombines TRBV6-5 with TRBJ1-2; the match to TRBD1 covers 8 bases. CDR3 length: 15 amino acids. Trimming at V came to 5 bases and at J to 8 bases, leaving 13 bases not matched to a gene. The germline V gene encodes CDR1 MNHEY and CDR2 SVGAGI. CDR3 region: CASSPRGTGGRGYTF. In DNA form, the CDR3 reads TGTGCCAGCAGTCCCAGGGGGACAGGAGGGCGAGGCTACACCTTC.

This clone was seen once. The CDR3 nucleotides read TGCAGCGTTGGAGGGTACGGTGAGCAGTTCTTC. Encoded protein: CSVGGYGEQFF. The chain links TRBV29-1 to TRBJ2-1, with D perhaps TRBD2 (5 bases). This CDR3 comprises 11 residues. The germline V gene has CDR1 SQVTM and CDR2 ANQGSEA. The germline V and J ends were trimmed by 4 bases and 9 bases, with 10 bases remaining between them.